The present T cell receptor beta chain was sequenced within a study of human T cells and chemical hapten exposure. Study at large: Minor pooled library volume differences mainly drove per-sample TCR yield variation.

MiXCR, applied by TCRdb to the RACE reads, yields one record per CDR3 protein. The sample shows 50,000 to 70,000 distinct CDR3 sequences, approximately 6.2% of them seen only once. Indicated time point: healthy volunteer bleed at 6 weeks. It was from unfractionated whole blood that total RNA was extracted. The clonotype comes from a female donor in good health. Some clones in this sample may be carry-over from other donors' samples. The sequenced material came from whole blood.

CDR3 nucleotides: TGCGCCAGCAGCTTGGAGGGTTATGGAAACACCATATATTTT. This codes for CASSLEGYGNTIYF. The chain joins TRBV5-1 to TRBJ1-3; D gene uncertain. Trimming took off 0 bases at V and 3 bases at J, with 7 bases between the two ends. This CDR3 comprises 14 residues. Germline values: CDR1 SGHRS, CDR2 YFSETQ.